This T cell receptor (beta chain) was recovered during a study of T cell repertoires in cytomegalovirus infection. V was clipped by 5 bases and J by 5 bases; unmatched bases: 4. The CDR3 length is 15 residues. Germline V CDR1 and CDR2: SGHTA, FQGNSA. This clonotype was counted at least ten times. Antigen: not known. TCRdb re-analysed the reads in MiXCR, keeping a single row per CDR3 protein. Of about 150,000 distinct CDR3 sequences listed, over 25% are singletons. The J gene is TRBJ2-3, the V gene TRBV7-2; 13 nucleotides align to TRBD2. Material: CD8+ T cells from cultured PBMCs, obtained from culture after CMV antigen stimulation. The clonotype was recovered from a human donor in good health (CMV status not recorded). Some clones in this sample may be carry-over from other donors' samples. This CDR3 is CASSETSGGLDTQYF. In DNA form, the CDR3 reads TGTGCCAGCAGCGAGACTAGCGGGGGGCTAGATACGCAGTATTTT.